The 30 T cell receptor beta chains reported below all come from one sample, sequenced in a study of shared clonotypes between healthy human individuals. This table comes from immunoSEQ multiplex PCR, and its TCRdb copy is limited to in-frame clones, with some not included. Of approximately 2.1 million clones in the sample, about 92% are singletons; the top ten hold about 0.41%. Sequenced input: naive CD4+ T cells from PBMCs. Specified subset: CD45RA+ positively selected. The receptor set was obtained from a man aged 18 to 29 in good health. Some clones in this sample may be carry-over from other donors' samples.

The chain links TRBV2 to TRBJ2-7; no definite D call. The CDR3 is 11 amino acids. Per the germline V gene, CDR1 is SNHLY and CDR2 is FYNNEI. Trimming took 6 bases from V and 3 from J, leaving 6 bases between them. DNA of the CDR3: TGTGCCAGCAGGGCAGGCTACGAGCAGTACTTC. Translating it yields CASRAGYEQYF.

In this sample, this clone turned up once. The chain employs TRBV2 and TRBJ2-5; tentatively, D is TRBD2 (5 bases). CDR1 is SNHLY, CDR2 FYNNEI, per germline. This CDR3 has 17 amino acids. The V end was cut by 6 bases, the J end by 4 bases, with 24 bases between. The CDR3 sequence: CASSAEVDELVGETQYF. CDR3 DNA: TGTGCCAGCAGCGCGGAGGTGGATGAACTTGTTGGAGAGACCCAGTACTTC.

This chain connects TRBV19 to TRBJ2-6, with TRBD1 as a possible D gene (6 bases). V shed 8 bases and J shed 4 bases, with 15 bases lying between them. CDR3 length equals 15 residues. Germline V gene data show CDR1 as LNHDA and CDR2 as SQIVND (reference sequence). The CDR3 DNA follows: TGTGCCAGTGCCTCAAACAGGGCCGGGGCCAACGTCCTGACTTTC. Its protein product is CASASNRAGANVLTF.

The rearrangement uses TRBV7-2 and TRBJ1-1; 9 bases are a match to TRBD1. Looked up from germline, CDR1 is SGHTA and CDR2 is FQGNSA. CDR3 size: 17 residues. V gave up 0 bases and J gave up 6 bases; unmatched junction bases: 11. The CDR3 sequence: CASSLALYRGRPAEAFF. In DNA form, the CDR3 reads TGTGCCAGCAGCTTAGCGCTTTACAGGGGGCGCCCGGCTGAAGCTTTCTTT.

V is TRBV11-3 and J is TRBJ2-5, with D unresolved. Trimming removed 3 bases at V and 0 bases at J, with 11 bases between. Germline CDR1 and CDR2: SGHNT and YENEEA. The CDR3 contains 15 residues. The CDR3 nucleotides read TGTGCCAGCAGCTTGGGTCGGACGTACCAAGAGACCCAGTACTTC. Its protein product is CASSLGRTYQETQYF.

V and J are TRBV28 and TRBJ2-3; D might be TRBD2 (5 bases). Trimming shortened V by 7 bases and J by 1 base, and 12 bases separated the two germline ends. The CDR3 sequence is 14 residues long. CDR1 is MDHEN and CDR2 is SYDVKM in the germline V gene. CDR3 loop: CASTSRAGTDTQYF. Here the CDR3 DNA reads TGTGCCAGCACGAGTCGAGCGGGCACAGATACGCAGTATTTT.

This clone was counted once. V usage is TRBV19 and J usage is TRBJ2-3; 7 nucleotides agree with TRBD2. Trimming removed 5 bases from V and 3 bases from J; junction bases left unmatched: 8. CDR3 length: 15 amino acids. Germline V lookup: CDR1 LNHDA, CDR2 SQIVND (reference sequence). The CDR3 sequence is CASSLPGEGTDTQYF. The DNA of the CDR3 is TGTGCCAGTAGTTTACCCGGGGAGGGAACAGATACGCAGTATTTT.

The genes are TRBV30 and TRBJ1-4, with D unresolved. The germline V gene has CDR1 GTSNPN and CDR2 SVGIG (reference sequence). The CDR3 extends over 13 amino acids. The V gene lost 5 bases and the J gene lost 6 bases, with 13 bases spanning the gap. The CDR3 spells CAWADLGDEKLFF. In DNA form, the CDR3 reads TGTGCCTGGGCGGACCTTGGCGATGAAAAACTGTTTTTT.

This chain uses TRBV7-9 with TRBJ2-7; TRBD1 agrees at 7 bases. This CDR3 comprises 12 residues. Germline CDR1 and CDR2: SEHNR and FQNEAQ (reference sequence). J was trimmed by 12 bases and V by 4 bases; bases with no gene match: 9. CDR3 residues: CASSSTAGTAYF. The CDR3 DNA reads as TGTGCCAGCAGCTCGACCGCCGGGACAGCGTACTTC.

The rearrangement links TRBV11-2 to TRBJ2-1; 16 bases line up with TRBD2. V gave up 10 bases and J gave up 0 bases; unmatched junction bases: 12. This CDR3 is built from 19 residues. CDR1 is SGHAT, CDR2 FQNNGV, per germline. DNA of the CDR3: TGTGCCACCACACCAGAAGGGACTAGCGGGAGGGCCTCCTACAATGAGCAGTTCTTC. It is translated as CATTPEGTSGRASYNEQFF.

The rearrangement links TRBV5-1 to TRBJ2-7, with D perhaps given as TRBD1 or TRBD2 (6 bases each). This CDR3 has 18 amino acids. The V gene's germline CDR1 is SGHRS and CDR2 YFSETQ. V was clipped by 0 bases and J by 0 bases, with 19 bases between them. The CDR3 sequence is CASSLAYGGPKGSYEQYF. DNA for the CDR3: TGCGCCAGCAGCTTGGCCTACGGGGGCCCAAAGGGCTCCTACGAGCAGTACTTC.

V gene TRBV29-1 combines with J gene TRBJ2-7; TRBD2 aligns across 7 bases. In germline, CDR1 is SQVTM, CDR2 ANQGSEA. The ends lost 7 bases at V and 3 bases at J; junction bases unmatched: 12. The CDR3 runs 14 residues. The CDR3 sequence: CSALLGGGVYEQYF. The CDR3 nucleotides are TGCAGCGCCCTACTCGGGGGAGGGGTCTACGAGCAGTACTTC.

The chain links TRBV27 to TRBJ2-7, with TRBD1 identical over 7 bases. The CDR3 is 17 residues long. The V and J ends lost 6 bases and 1 base, in that order; junction bases with no gene match: 15. Germline V gene sequence: CDR1 MNHEY, CDR2 SMNVEV (reference sequence). As DNA, the CDR3 is TGTGCCAGCAGCTCGAACTACAGGGGCATGGGGTCCTACGAGCAGTACTTC. Translating gives CASSSNYRGMGSYEQYF.

The V and J genes are TRBV5-5 and TRBJ2-1; D is unclear. Trimming left V 5 bases short and J 1 base short, with 10 bases between. Germline-derived CDR1 and CDR2 are SGHKS and YYEKEE (reference sequence). The CDR3 covers 14 residues. The CDR3 nucleotides are TGTGCCAGCAGGAATGGTAGGTCCTACAATGAGCAGTTCTTC. It yields the protein CASRNGRSYNEQFF.

J is TRBJ2-7 and V is TRBV15, with TRBD2 identical over 7 bases. The CDR3 runs to 15 residues. Losses at the gene ends were 2 bases for V and 4 bases for J; bases not matched to a gene: 8. Germline assignment: CDR1 LNHNV and CDR2 YYDKDF (reference sequence). In DNA, the CDR3 is TGTGCCACCAGCAGACCCTTAGTGCGGGAGTACGAGCAGTACTTC. It is translated as CATSRPLVREYEQYF.

The genes are TRBV28 and TRBJ1-2, with 7 bases identical to TRBD1. This CDR3 has 15 amino acids. V gave up 7 bases and J gave up 7 bases; unmatched junction bases: 15. Germline V lookup: CDR1 MDHEN, CDR2 SYDVKM. The CDR3: CASTSDRRQGRGYTF. The CDR3 DNA follows: TGTGCCAGCACCTCGGACCGGAGACAGGGTCGTGGCTACACCTTC.

This clone was seen only a few times. Other DNA sequences in this specimen translate into the identical CDR3. The chain links TRBV9 to TRBJ2-3, with D unresolved. This CDR3 spans 14 amino acids. V lost 2 bases and J 1 base, leaving 8 bases between the germline ends. The germline V gene encodes CDR1 SGDLS and CDR2 YYNGEE. The CDR3 loop reads CASSVRPGTDTQYF. Written as DNA, the CDR3 is TGTGCCAGCAGCGTCCGACCGGGCACAGATACGCAGTATTTT.

V and J are TRBV7-3 and TRBJ1-6; D remains unclear. This CDR3 contains 13 residues. Trimming took 2 bases from V and 10 from J, leaving 9 bases between them. Germline CDR1 and CDR2: SGHTA and FQGTGA. The CDR3 is CASSLFEKSPLHF. The CDR3 DNA reads as TGTGCCAGCAGCTTATTCGAGAAGTCACCCCTCCACTTT.

With regard to this clone: Distinct nucleotide sequences in the sample also encode this CDR3. V is TRBV27 and J is TRBJ2-7; 12 bases map to TRBD2. Germline V gene data show CDR1 as MNHEY and CDR2 as SMNVEV (reference sequence). J gave up 4 bases and V 5 bases, and 6 bases lay outside the gene matches. This CDR3 is built from 15 residues. The CDR3 loop is CASSPRLAGAYEQYF. In DNA form, the CDR3 reads TGTGCCAGCAGTCCCAGACTAGCGGGAGCATACGAGCAGTACTTC.

This chain links TRBV6-1 with TRBJ2-3; 9 bases map to TRBD2. After removal of 0 bases from V and 4 bases from J, the junction contained 5 bases not matched to a gene. CDR1 and CDR2 from the germline V gene are MNHNS and SASEGT. The CDR3 contains 16 residues. The CDR3 spells CASSEARLAGPDTQYF. The CDR3 bases are TGTGCCAGCAGTGAAGCGCGCCTAGCGGGACCAGATACGCAGTATTTT.

V is TRBV7-7 and J is TRBJ2-5, with D tentatively TRBD1 (6 bases). The CDR3 runs to 15 residues. Trimming removed 1 base at V and 1 base at J, with 10 bases between. Germline CDR1 reads SSHAT; CDR2 reads FNYEAQ (reference sequence). The CDR3 sequence is CASSLGGHRQETQYF. In nucleotides, the CDR3 is TGTGCCAGCAGCTTAGGGGGACACCGCCAAGAGACCCAGTACTTC.

The rearrangement links TRBV6-1 to TRBJ1-1; D may be TRBD1 (5 bases). Germline-derived CDR1 and CDR2 are MNHNS and SASEGT. The length of the CDR3 is 15 residues. V gave up 7 bases and J gave up 0 bases, with 15 bases separating them. CDR3 DNA: TGTGCCAGCACTGCGTGGGGGGGAATGAACACTGAAGCTTTCTTT. This gives the protein CASTAWGGMNTEAFF.

This chain connects TRBV10-3 to TRBJ2-7; D gene ambiguous. V lost 8 bases and J lost 5, with 10 bases in between. The CDR3 runs to 11 residues. CDR1 is ENHRY, CDR2 SYGVKD, per germline. The CDR3 coding sequence is TGTGCCATCGCTCTGGGGAACGAGCAGTACTTC. Its protein product is CAIALGNEQYF.

Points on this clone: The sample has other DNA sequences that encode this CDR3 too. The rearrangement joins TRBV7-8 to TRBJ2-7; D ambiguous. V shed 2 bases and J shed 5 bases, with 7 bases lying between them. The CDR3 contains 12 residues. Germline V gene data show CDR1 as SGHVS and CDR2 as FQNEAQ. The CDR3: CASSLKGDEQYF. CDR3 DNA: TGTGCCAGCAGCTTAAAGGGCGACGAGCAGTACTTC.

CDR3 sequence: CATTRDGTNYGYTF. The CDR3 nucleotides read TGTGCCACGACACGGGACGGAACTAACTATGGCTACACCTTC. The chain uses TRBV5-4 and TRBJ1-2; D is perhaps TRBD1 (5 bases). The germline gives CDR1 SGHNT, CDR2 YYREEE (reference sequence). This CDR3 comprises 14 residues. Trimming took off 9 bases at V and 0 bases at J, with 15 bases between the two ends.

The chain recombines TRBV14 with TRBJ1-2, with a tentative D call TRBD1 (5 bases). CDR1 is SGHDN and CDR2 is FVKESK in the germline V gene. The CDR3 is 13 amino acids. Trimming took off 4 bases at V and 11 bases at J, with 17 bases between the two ends. DNA for the CDR3: TGTGCCAGCAGCCCTACTGGCAGGGTGAGGTACACCTTC. As protein: CASSPTGRVRYTF.

The genes are TRBV19 and TRBJ1-1; D gene unclear. V dropped 5 bases and J dropped 10 bases, with 17 bases sitting between them. The CDR3 consists of 13 residues. The germline V gene has CDR1 LNHDA and CDR2 SQIVND (reference sequence). CDR3 sequence (DNA): TGTGCCAGTAGTCCCATGGACGCCTATGGAGCTTTCTTT. This translates into CASSPMDAYGAFF.

V usage is TRBV5-1 and J usage is TRBJ1-5; D is possibly TRBD1 (6 bases). V lost 4 bases, J lost 7 bases, and 15 bases lay in between. CDR1 and CDR2 from the germline V gene are SGHRS and YFSETQ. CDR3 length: 14 residues. The CDR3 coding sequence is TGCGCCAGCAGCCCAGGGGATGGAAAACAGCCCCAGCATTTT. This sequence encodes CASSPGDGKQPQHF.

J is TRBJ2-7 and V is TRBV6-5; D is undetermined. This CDR3 spans 16 amino acids. Trimming left V 0 bases short and J 3 bases short, with 15 bases between. Germline CDR1 MNHEY, CDR2 SVGAGI. DNA of the CDR3: TGTGCCAGCAGTTACTCGCATAGGAATGGGGTCTACGAGCAGTACTTC. The encoded protein is CASSYSHRNGVYEQYF.

This chain joins TRBV4-2 and TRBJ2-5, with a tentative D call TRBD2 (7 bases). V was shortened by 6 bases and J by 4 bases, with 18 bases between the two germline ends. Germline V CDR1 and CDR2: LGHNA, YNFKEQ. CDR3 size: 15 residues. CDR3: CASSPWRGRRETQYF. CDR3 nucleotides: TGTGCCAGCAGTCCCTGGCGGGGGCGAAGAGAGACCCAGTACTTC.